This T cell receptor (beta chain) was captured in a study of T cell responses to AZD1222 COVID-19 vaccine. V was trimmed by 4 bases and J by 4 bases, leaving 7 bases between them. This CDR3 is built from 12 residues. The germline gives CDR1 SNHLY, CDR2 FYNNEI. The table lists this clone with a count of one. Its antigen is still unknown. Libraries were prepared by immunoSEQ multiplex PCR; TCRdb keeps only in-frame clonotypes and omits some of them. The table has fewer than 200,000 clones, roughly 92% seen once. Study results and limitations: Sampled repertoires all dated from after the peak T cell response.

This sample comprised peripheral blood, obtained on day 0 of AZD1222 vaccination. This TCR derives from an adult in good health. This rearrangement joins TRBV2 to TRBJ2-5, with no clear D. CDR3 protein: CASSVLLETQYF. CDR3 nucleotides: TGTGCCAGCAGTGTCCTATTAGAGACCCAGTACTTC.